The clone carrying this T cell receptor beta chain was counted a single time. This sample is part of a study of blood T cell repertoires in COVID-19. About the research overall: Whether acute or convalescent, the COVID-19 samples came from the United States, Italy and Spain. Sources were T cells, B-cell-depleted T cells, or PBMCs; the material itself was cDNA or gDNA.

Germline-derived CDR1 and CDR2 are MNHEY and SVGAGI. CDR3 size: 15 residues. Trimming shortened V by 4 bases and J by 0 bases, and 10 bases separated the two germline ends. As handled by the study authors: The authors estimated nucleated cell counts from reference gene primer amplification. Libraries were prepared by immunoSEQ multiplex PCR; TCRdb keeps only in-frame clonotypes and omits some of them. V and J calls and clone size are as listed in that table; D and trimming were resolved from the DNA. The data show 30,000 to 35,000 clones, 70% to 80% seen once. Specimen: peripheral blood. The rearrangement joins TRBV6-5 to TRBJ2-1, with D possibly matching TRBD2 (5 bases). This sequence was found in an older woman with acute or convalescent COVID-19. The CDR3 nucleotides are TGTGCCAGCAGTTTACTAGTCGGCTCCTACAATGAGCAGTTCTTC. It yields the protein CASSLLVGSYNEQFF.